Listed here is a single TCR beta chain. The sample has other DNA sequences that encode this CDR3 too. With V trimmed by 1 base and J by 7 bases, 1 base remained unmatched. This CDR3 is built from 14 residues. In germline, CDR1 is LGHDT, CDR2 YNNKEL (reference sequence). The source of the sample is a study of blood T cell repertoires in COVID-19. The overall study: PBMCs, B-cell-depleted T cells, or T cells were the source of the cDNA or gDNA that made up the material.

Data came from immunoSEQ multiplex PCR; TCRdb stores just in-frame clones and leaves some out. The sample records 100,000 to 150,000 clones, around 88% being singletons. The V gene is TRBV3-1 (or the pseudogene TRBV3-2), the J gene TRBJ1-6; 7 bases are a match to TRBD1. The specimen was PBMCs or T cells enriched from blood (not recorded which). The receptor was derived from a woman in her 50s who had recovered from COVID-19. This chain's CDR3 is CASSQGQGNSPLHF. In DNA form, the CDR3 reads TGTGCCAGCAGCCAAGGACAGGGCAATTCACCCCTCCACTTT.